This TCR beta chain stems from a study of T cell responses to AZD1222 COVID-19 vaccine. Study-level findings and limits: Repertoires in all cases were sampled only once the peak T cell response had passed.

Note on this clone: Antigen: not known.

Germline lookup yields CDR1 LGHNA and CDR2 YNFKEQ. The CDR3 is 15 amino acids. V lost 4 bases to trimming and J lost 8 bases; unmatched junction nucleotides: 9. Using immunoSEQ multiplex PCR, the repertoire was profiled, and TCRdb retains in-frame clones only, with some absent. Of 89,000 or so clones detected, around 90% appear once; the ten largest clones hold roughly 12%. Specimen: peripheral blood, collected 28 days after the second AZD1222 dose. The sequence was obtained from an adult who received the AZD1222 COVID-19 vaccine. The genes are TRBV4-2 and TRBJ1-4, with 8 bases lining up with TRBD1. CDR3 in amino acids: CASSLNVAGGEKLFF. The DNA for the CDR3 is TGTGCCAGCAGCCTGAATGTGGCAGGGGGCGAAAAACTGTTTTTT.